The 22 T cell receptor beta chains given below trace back to one sample, sequenced in a study of T-cell memory formation after mild COVID-19. MiXCR, applied by TCRdb to the 5' RACE reads, yields one record per CDR3 protein. There are fewer than 650,000 distinct CDR3 sequences in the sample; less than 25% occur only once, and under 8.5% lies in the top ten. The sample consisted of PBMCs or a T cell subset sorted from them (not recorded which). These receptors were obtained from an adult woman who had mild COVID-19 (a few samples of this study predate the infection). Cell type and time point are not known.

CDR3 sequence: CASSQGDRGLGNTIYF. The CDR3, as DNA: TGTGCCAGCAGCCAAGGGGACAGGGGTCTCGGAAACACCATATATTTT. The gene calls are TRBV3-1 and TRBJ1-3; the match to TRBD1 covers 10 bases. The CDR3 spans 16 residues. Germline loops: CDR1 LGHDT, CDR2 YNNKEL (reference sequence). V gave up 1 base and J gave up 4 bases; unmatched junction bases: 4.

This clonotype has a handful of counts. The J gene is TRBJ2-1, the V gene TRBV29-1; D is perhaps TRBD1 (5 bases). Germline assignment: CDR1 SQVTM and CDR2 ANQGSEA. The CDR3 covers 14 residues. V dropped 7 bases and J dropped 7 bases, with 20 bases sitting between them. The CDR3 loop reads CSASEWARVNEQFF. In nucleotides, the CDR3 is TGCAGCGCCTCGGAATGGGCCAGGGTGAATGAGCAGTTCTTC.

The chain carries TRBV12-3 or TRBV12-4 and TRBJ1-5; tentative D call: TRBD1 (6 bases). Trimming shortened V by 3 bases and J by 0 bases, and 15 bases separated the two germline ends. The CDR3 is 17 residues long. The CDR3 region has the DNA TGTGCCAGCAGTTTCGGCAGGGGCGTCCATAGCAATCAGCCCCAGCATTTT. Its protein product is CASSFGRGVHSNQPQHF.

This clonotype was counted between two and nine times. The J gene is TRBJ1-2, the V gene TRBV3-1, with D hard to call. Trimming stripped 4 bases from V and 0 bases from J, with 9 bases between. Germline CDR1 reads LGHDT; CDR2 reads YNNKEL (reference sequence). CDR3 length: 14 amino acids. The CDR3 bases are TGTGCCAGCAGCCTTTACCCAGCTAACTATGGCTACACCTTC. This gives the protein CASSLYPANYGYTF.

The rearrangement joins TRBV10-2 to TRBJ2-3; TRBD2 matches at 9 bases. After removal of 9 bases from V and 1 base from J, the junction contained 5 bases not matched to a gene. The CDR3 extends over 14 amino acids. The germline CDR1 and CDR2 sequences are WSHSY and SAAADI. The CDR3 region has the DNA TGCGCCAGTACCCTAGCGGGACGCACAGATACGCAGTATTTT. It codes for CASTLAGRTDTQYF.

This clonotype showed up just once. The chain uses TRBV27 and TRBJ2-1, with 9 bases that match TRBD2. This CDR3 contains 14 residues. The germline CDR1 and CDR2 sequences are MNHEY and SMNVEV (reference sequence). With V trimmed by 5 bases and J by 5 bases, 4 bases remained unmatched. CDR3 protein: CASSVAGVDNEQFF. As DNA, the CDR3 is TGTGCCAGCAGTGTAGCGGGAGTTGACAATGAGCAGTTCTTC.

This chain connects TRBV12-3 or TRBV12-4 to TRBJ2-1; 10 nucleotides line up with TRBD2. The CDR3 has 14 amino acids. V gave up 8 bases and J gave up 8 bases; unmatched junction bases: 9. CDR3 protein: CASGSGRAAHEQFF. The CDR3 region has the DNA TGTGCCAGCGGAAGCGGGAGGGCCGCCCATGAGCAGTTCTTC.

This clonotype was picked up a small number of times. This rearrangement joins TRBV4-3 to TRBJ2-7; D unresolved. Trimming left V 0 bases short and J 9 bases short, with 15 bases between. Germline CDR1 reads LGHNA; CDR2 reads YSLEER. The length of the CDR3 is 14 residues. CDR3 DNA: TGCGCCAGCAGCCAAGATCTGGGCTCCAAAGGGCAGTACTTC. Residues: CASSQDLGSKGQYF.

This chain uses TRBV30 with TRBJ2-3, with D possibly being TRBD1 (5 bases). With 0 bases removed from V and 6 bases from J, the gap between germline ends came to 10 bases. CDR1 is GTSNPN and CDR2 is SVGIG in the germline V gene (reference sequence). CDR3 size: 13 residues. The CDR3 spells CAWSVHRGDTQYF. The CDR3 nucleotides are TGTGCCTGGAGTGTACATAGGGGTGATACGCAGTATTTT.

This clonotype was counted between two and nine times. This chain joins TRBV29-1 and TRBJ2-1, with D unresolved. Per the germline V gene, CDR1 is SQVTM and CDR2 is ANQGSEA. V dropped 4 bases and J dropped 8 bases, with 18 bases sitting between them. The CDR3 is 14 amino acids. The CDR3 region has the DNA TGCAGCGTTGTAACTCTAGGTGGAGTAGATGAGCAGTTCTTC. It translates to CSVVTLGGVDEQFF.

This clonotype was observed at least ten times. The chain joins TRBV27 to TRBJ2-7, with TRBD2 matching over 7 bases. The germline V gene has CDR1 MNHEY and CDR2 SMNVEV (reference sequence). The length of the CDR3 is 14 residues. Losses at the gene ends were 8 bases for V and 0 bases for J; bases not matched to a gene: 7. CDR3 residues: CASRAGSTSYEQYF. The DNA of the CDR3 is TGTGCCAGCCGAGCGGGGAGCACCTCCTACGAGCAGTACTTC.

This clonotype was seen only a few times. The V and J genes are TRBV10-3 and TRBJ1-1, with 12 bases that match TRBD1. The length of the CDR3 is 13 residues. V shed 6 bases and J 8 bases; nucleotides not matched to a gene: 4. CDR1 is ENHRY, CDR2 SYGVKD, per germline. CDR3 coding DNA: TGTGCCATCAGAGGGACAGGGGGCGGAGAAGCTTTCTTT. Translated: CAIRGTGGGEAFF.

This clonotype was picked up a small number of times. The chain couples TRBV4-3 to TRBJ2-2, with a tentative D call TRBD2 (5 bases). The CDR3 has 17 amino acids. V shed 1 base and J shed 0 bases, with 12 bases lying between them. The V gene's germline CDR1 is LGHNA and CDR2 YSLEER. The CDR3 region is CASSQGRRRANTGELFF. In DNA form, the CDR3 reads TGCGCCAGCAGCCAAGGGCGTCGGCGGGCGAACACCGGGGAGCTGTTTTTT.

The sample holds many counts of this clonotype. The rearrangement links TRBV7-6 to TRBJ2-5; 7 bases align to TRBD1. Trimming cost V 6 bases and J 1 base; bases outside gene matches: 5. This CDR3 has 14 amino acids. Germline loops: CDR1 SGHVS, CDR2 FNYEAQ. CDR3 sequence reads: CASSRTGPQETQYF. CDR3 DNA: TGTGCCAGCAGTCGGACAGGACCCCAAGAGACCCAGTACTTC.

J is TRBJ2-7 and V is TRBV5-6, with TRBD1 matching 7 bases. Trimming cost V 4 bases and J 2 bases; bases outside gene matches: 9. The CDR3 runs to 15 residues. Germline loops: CDR1 SGHDT, CDR2 YYEEEE. The CDR3 sequence: CASSPDPGQPYEQYF. As DNA, the CDR3 is TGTGCCAGCAGCCCGGACCCGGGACAGCCCTACGAGCAGTACTTC.

This clonotype occurred a few times. The chain couples TRBV20-1 to TRBJ1-5, with D possibly being TRBD1 (5 bases). Germline V gene data show CDR1 as DFQATT and CDR2 as SNEGSKA (reference sequence). The CDR3 length is 17 residues. Trimming took off 3 bases at V and 2 bases at J, with 20 bases between the two ends. The CDR3 bases are TGCAGTGCTAGTCTAGGATGGGAACTGGGGGGCAATCAGCCCCAGCATTTT. Protein product: CSASLGWELGGNQPQHF.

The chain uses TRBV27 and TRBJ2-7; D unclear. The V end lost 0 bases, the J end lost 6 bases, and 12 bases lay between the germline ends. Germline lookup yields CDR1 MNHEY and CDR2 SMNVEV (reference sequence). This CDR3 comprises 14 residues. The CDR3 loop is CASSLSISPSEQYF. The CDR3 DNA sequence: TGTGCCAGCAGTTTATCGATCAGCCCATCCGAGCAGTACTTC.

This chain's CDR3 is CASSLRQGSSTDTQYF. In DNA, the CDR3 is TGTGCCAGCAGTTTACGACAGGGTTCTAGCACAGATACGCAGTATTTT. The chain carries TRBV6-1 and TRBJ2-3; 7 nucleotides agree with TRBD1. From germline, CDR1 is MNHNS and CDR2 SASEGT. This CDR3 contains 16 residues. V dropped 5 bases and J dropped 0; count of bases not matched to a gene: 8.

This clonotype appeared a single time. The V gene is TRBV20-1, the J gene TRBJ2-2, with 12 bases fitting TRBD2. In germline, CDR1 is DFQATT, CDR2 SNEGSKA (reference sequence). The CDR3 is made up of 15 amino acids. The junction had 6 bases not matched to a gene; V was cut back by 6 bases and J by 4 bases. The CDR3 spells CSARTSGRSTGELFF. CDR3 in DNA: TGCAGTGCCCGAACTAGCGGGAGGTCCACCGGGGAGCTGTTTTTT.

This chain uses TRBV12-3 or TRBV12-4 with TRBJ2-7; 7 nucleotides match TRBD1. Trimming removed 10 bases from V and 5 bases from J; junction bases left unmatched: 11. CDR3 length: 13 amino acids. The CDR3 DNA is TGTGCCACCCAGACAGGGTTTGGCCACGAGCAGTACTTC. As protein: CATQTGFGHEQYF.

The chain uses TRBV20-1 and TRBJ2-7, with D hard to call. This CDR3 is built from 13 residues. CDR1 DFQATT and CDR2 SNEGSKA come from the germline V gene (reference sequence). Trimming cost V 0 bases and J 3 bases, with 9 bases left between them. The chain's CDR3 is CSARDGLGYEQYF. CDR3 sequence (DNA): TGCAGTGCTAGAGATGGGCTGGGCTACGAGCAGTACTTC.

The J gene is TRBJ2-3, the V gene TRBV6-5; D remains unclear. This CDR3 is 16 amino acids long. Germline-derived CDR1 and CDR2 are MNHEY and SVGAGI. Trimming took 6 bases from V and 2 from J, leaving 18 bases between them. For the CDR3, the DNA is TGTGCCAGCAGCGGCCGCGGATTAGCCTCCACAGATACGCAGTATTTT. This gives the protein CASSGRGLASTDTQYF.